Shown below are 29 T cell receptor beta chains from a single sample sequenced in a study of blood T cells in healthy people across ages. A second PCR of 7 to 11 cycles used a sample-barcoded 5' primer and a J-beta primer mix. One entry per CDR3 protein results from TCRdb running MiXCR on the 5' RACE reads. Seen here are just over 1 million distinct CDR3 sequences, 35% to 55% observed once, and the top ten hold 18%. The sequenced sample consisted of blood. The receptors shown here come from a woman in her sixties or seventies in good health.

The chain combines TRBV5-1 with TRBJ2-7, with TRBD1 matching over 8 bases. The ends lost 0 bases at V and 5 bases at J; junction bases unmatched: 4. This CDR3 region has 14 residues. Looked up from germline, CDR1 is SGHRS and CDR2 is YFSETQ. The CDR3 DNA follows: TGCGCCAGCAGCTTGGCCGAGGACAGGGACGAGCAGTACTTC. Residues: CASSLAEDRDEQYF.

Points on this clonotype: This sequence may be a read error, since a much larger clone differs from it by one base. The V gene is TRBV29-1, the J gene TRBJ2-3; 11 bases align to TRBD2. V trimming: 8 bases; J trimming: 4 bases; junction bases outside the gene matches: 14. Germline V gene data show CDR1 as SQVTM and CDR2 as ANQGSEA. CDR3 size: 16 residues. The CDR3 sequence is CSIPRGLAGGADTQYF. The CDR3, as DNA: TGCAGCATTCCAAGGGGGCTAGCGGGGGGAGCAGATACGCAGTATTTT.

This clonotype appeared a few times. The chain employs TRBV6-5 and TRBJ1-4; unclear D gene. Germline lookup yields CDR1 MNHEY and CDR2 SVGAGI. The CDR3 is 12 amino acids. Trimming took off 10 bases at V and 8 bases at J, with 14 bases between the two ends. The CDR3 nucleotides read TGTGCCACCCGAGGAGGAGGGGAAAAACTGTTTTTT. Amino acid sequence: CATRGGGEKLFF.

The rearrangement links TRBV18 to TRBJ2-5, with TRBD1 matching over 8 bases. Germline V gene data show CDR1 as KGHSH and CDR2 as LQKENI. The junction had 10 bases not matched to a gene; V was cut back by 3 bases and J by 4 bases. The CDR3 runs 16 residues. The chain's CDR3 is CASSPLGTGQGETQYF. The CDR3 nucleotides are TGTGCCAGCTCACCGCTCGGGACAGGACAAGGAGAGACCCAGTACTTC. The full variable domain, in which reference TRBV18 and TRBJ2-5 provide the parts outside the CDR3, is NAGVMQNPRHLVRRRGQEARLRCSPMKGHSHVYWYRQLPEEGLKFMVYLQKENIIDESGMPKERFSAEFPKEGPSILRIQQVVRGDSAAYFCASSPLGTGQGETQYFGPGTRLLVL.

The rearrangement links TRBV11-2 to TRBJ2-2; no definite D call. V was clipped by 5 bases and J by 4 bases, with 14 bases between them. The CDR3 totals 15 residues. Germline V gives CDR1 SGHAT, CDR2 FQNNGV. The DNA for the CDR3 is TGTGCCAGCAGCCGTGTTGATCTTCCCACCGGGGAGCTGTTTTTT. This gives the protein CASSRVDLPTGELFF.

The chain combines TRBV2 with TRBJ1-1, with 8 positions matching TRBD1. CDR3 length: 15 amino acids. V dropped 6 bases and J dropped 6; count of bases not matched to a gene: 12. The V gene's germline CDR1 is SNHLY and CDR2 FYNNEI. The CDR3 spells CASRVIQGAGAEAFF. Here the CDR3 DNA reads TGTGCCAGCAGGGTAATCCAGGGGGCCGGGGCTGAAGCTTTCTTT. The full variable domain, with the rest looked up from reference TRBV2 and TRBJ1-1, is EPEVTQTPSHQVTQMGQEVILRCVPISNHLYFYWYRQILGQKVEFLVSFYNNEISEKSEIFDDQFSVERPDGSNFTLKIRSTKLEDSAMYFCASRVIQGAGAEAFFGQGTRLTVV.

This chain joins TRBV20-1 and TRBJ2-1; 7 bases align to TRBD2. The CDR3 is 16 residues long. V dropped 8 bases and J dropped 7; count of bases not matched to a gene: 20. The germline V gene has CDR1 DFQATT and CDR2 SNEGSKA (reference sequence). CDR3: CSTKHVDGRAWNEQFF. DNA for the CDR3: TGCAGTACGAAGCACGTAGATGGGAGGGCCTGGAATGAGCAGTTCTTC.

In this sample, this clonotype turned up many times. The chain employs TRBV18 and TRBJ2-5; D is uncertain. Trimming removed 1 base from V and 4 bases from J, with 7 bases in between. CDR3 size: 13 residues. Looked up from germline, CDR1 is KGHSH and CDR2 is LQKENI. The CDR3 DNA follows: TGTGCCAGCTCACCACAGCACAGAGAGACCCAGTACTTC. Its translation: CASSPQHRETQYF. Filled out from reference TRBV18 and TRBJ2-5, the complete variable domain reads NAGVMQNPRHLVRRRGQEARLRCSPMKGHSHVYWYRQLPEEGLKFMVYLQKENIIDESGMPKERFSAEFPKEGPSILRIQQVVRGDSAAYFCASSPQHRETQYFGPGTRLLVL.

This chain joins TRBV28 and TRBJ2-6; D possibly corresponds to TRBD1 (8 bases). The CDR3 has 17 residues. Germline CDR1 is MDHEN and CDR2 is SYDVKM. The V end lost 5 bases, the J end lost 6 bases, and 20 bases lay between the germline ends. The CDR3 DNA follows: TGTGCCAGCAGTGTAAGACAGGGGACTATCCCGGCCAACGTCCTGACTTTC. Its translation is CASSVRQGTIPANVLTF.

Comments on this clonotype: The junction and the germline gene differ at one end; a read error may be behind it. The V gene is TRBV5-1, the J gene TRBJ2-3; no definite D call. Per germline, CDR1 SGHRS and CDR2 YFSETQ. The CDR3 has 14 residues. CDR3 in amino acids: CASSLKPGTDTEYF. CDR3 coding DNA: TGCGCCAGCAGCTTGAAGCCAGGCACAGATACGGAGTATTTT.

This chain connects TRBV20-1 to TRBJ2-3; 9 bases align to TRBD2. Germline CDR1 DFQATT, CDR2 SNEGSKA (reference sequence). V was clipped by 5 bases and J by 6 bases; unmatched bases: 12. This CDR3 is 15 amino acids long. CDR3 coding DNA: TGCAGTGCTCGCGGGACTAGCCCGATCGGCGATACGCAGTATTTT. It is translated as CSARGTSPIGDTQYF.

This clonotype was counted a single time. V gene TRBV2 combines with J gene TRBJ1-1; D may be TRBD1 (5 bases). CDR3 length: 14 amino acids. CDR1 is SNHLY, CDR2 FYNNEI, per germline. V was pared by 8 bases and J by 6 bases, with 19 bases between. The chain's CDR3 is CASFSPRGLPEAFF. The CDR3 nucleotides are TGTGCCAGCTTCTCCCCTCGGGGGTTGCCTGAAGCTTTCTTT.

This clonotype was detected a few times. The CDR3 region is CASSNRDGQETQYF. CDR3 nucleotide sequence: TGCGCCAGCAGCAACCGGGACGGACAAGAGACCCAGTACTTC. The chain couples TRBV5-1 to TRBJ2-5; D might be TRBD1 or TRBD2, each matching 5 bases. The CDR3 extends over 14 amino acids. Trimming shortened V by 4 bases and J by 2 bases, and 12 bases separated the two germline ends. Germline V gene lookup returns CDR1 SGHRS and CDR2 YFSETQ.

The chain carries TRBV9 and TRBJ2-2, with D tentatively TRBD2 (6 bases). Trimming stripped 0 bases from V and 0 bases from J, with 6 bases between. Germline CDR1 SGDLS, CDR2 YYNGEE. The CDR3 is 15 residues long. CDR3 sequence: CASSVGGANTGELFF. The CDR3 nucleotides read TGTGCCAGCAGCGTAGGCGGGGCGAACACCGGGGAGCTGTTTTTT. The full variable domain, its missing parts supplied by reference TRBV9 and TRBJ2-2, is DSGVTQTPKHLITATGQRVTLRCSPRSGDLSVYWYQQSLDQGLQFLIQYYNGEERAKGNILERFSAQQFPDLHSELNLSSLELGDSALYFCASSVGGANTGELFFGEGSRLTVL.

The chain has TRBV28 and TRBJ2-7; D unclear. Near its end, the DNA agrees better with TRBJ2-5, so the J call may be wrong. The germline V gene encodes CDR1 MDHEN and CDR2 SYDVKM. The CDR3 covers 13 residues. DNA of the CDR3: TGTGCCAGCAGTGCTACAGCCCCATGGACCCAGTACTTC. Protein product: CASSATAPWTQYF.

This chain connects TRBV2 to TRBJ2-5; maybe TRBD2 (6 bases). Trimming cost V 6 bases and J 11 bases, with 19 bases left between them. Germline assignment: CDR1 SNHLY and CDR2 FYNNEI. The CDR3 runs 13 residues. CDR3 nucleotide sequence: TGTGCCAGCAGCGGCGGGGCGCACAATGAGCAGTACTTC. Residues: CASSGGAHNEQYF.

The chain combines TRBV20-1 with TRBJ2-3; 11 nucleotides match TRBD2. CDR1 DFQATT and CDR2 SNEGSKA come from the germline V gene (reference sequence). The V gene end was trimmed by 6 bases and the J gene end by 0 bases; junction bases not matched to a gene: 5. The CDR3 loop spans 15 amino acids. The CDR3 loop is CSALGLADSTDTQYF. The CDR3 nucleotides are TGCAGTGCCCTGGGACTAGCGGATAGCACAGATACGCAGTATTTT.

This clonotype was seen a single time. It may be a read error: a sequence one base away is much more abundant. V usage is TRBV7-8 and J usage is TRBJ2-4; 7 bases fit TRBD2. CDR1 is SGHVS and CDR2 is FQNEAQ in the germline V gene. The CDR3 contains 16 residues. This chain's CDR3 is CASSLAAGAAKNVQYF. Written as DNA, the CDR3 is TGTGCCAGCAGCTTAGCGGCGGGAGCTGCCAAAAACGTTCAGTACTTC.

The chain carries TRBV4-1 and TRBJ2-7; D might be TRBD2 (6 bases). Trimming shortened V by 4 bases and J by 4 bases, and 17 bases separated the two germline ends. This CDR3 has 15 residues. The V gene's germline CDR1 is MGHRA and CDR2 YSYEKL. The CDR3 sequence is CASSPGSARSYEQYF. The CDR3 DNA follows: TGCGCCAGCAGCCCCGGGAGCGCCAGGTCGTACGAGCAGTACTTC.

V gene TRBV9 combines with J gene TRBJ1-5; a weak D match, TRBD1 (5 bases). From germline, CDR1 is SGDLS and CDR2 YYNGEE. The CDR3 has 12 residues. The V and J ends lost 10 bases and 10 bases respectively, with 18 bases between them. In DNA form, the CDR3 reads TGTGCCCCCCGAAGGGGTTTAGAACCCCAGCATTTT. The encoded protein is CAPRRGLEPQHF.

The rearrangement links TRBV6-4 to TRBJ2-1, with 7 bases matching TRBD2. V dropped 0 bases and J dropped 8; count of bases not matched to a gene: 4. CDR3 length: 14 residues. The germline gives CDR1 MRHNA, CDR2 SNTAGT. In nucleotides, the CDR3 is TGTGCCAGCAGTGACTCGGGAGGGGAGGATGAGCAGTTCTTC. Its protein product is CASSDSGGEDEQFF.

In this sample, this clonotype turned up a few times. The chain couples TRBV20-1 to TRBJ2-4; possible D gene TRBD1, 6 bases. The CDR3 consists of 14 residues. Germline V lookup: CDR1 DFQATT, CDR2 SNEGSKA (reference sequence). Trimming stripped 3 bases from V and 3 bases from J, with 12 bases between. Here the CDR3 reads CSASAGTHKNIQYF. For the CDR3, the DNA is TGCAGTGCTAGTGCCGGGACACACAAAAACATTCAGTACTTC.

V usage is TRBV6-2 or TRBV6-3 and J usage is TRBJ2-4; 8 nucleotides agree with TRBD1. V trimming: 10 bases; J trimming: 6 bases; junction bases outside the gene matches: 11. Per the germline V gene, CDR1 is MNHEY and CDR2 is SVGEGT. The CDR3 is 14 residues long. The CDR3 nucleotides are TGTGCCACCTCCTCAGGGGGCGGTAGAAACATTCAGTACTTC. This codes for CATSSGGGRNIQYF.

The V call is TRBV12-3 or TRBV12-4, the J call TRBJ2-3; D is possibly TRBD1 (6 bases). There are 16 residues in the CDR3. V was clipped by 2 bases and J by 0 bases, with 12 bases between them. In DNA, the CDR3 is TGTGCCAGCAGTTTACCGGACAGCACTAGCACAGATACGCAGTATTTT. This encodes CASSLPDSTSTDTQYF.

Note on this clonotype: At one boundary the junction diverges from the germline segment, which might be a read error. The chain employs TRBV28 and TRBJ1-1; D not resolved. CDR1 and CDR2 (germline): MDHEN, SYDVKM. CDR3 length: 15 amino acids. The CDR3 here is CAGSLPTLRNTEAFF. The CDR3 DNA follows: TGTGCCGGCAGTTTACCCACTCTCAGGAACACTGAAGCTTTCTTT. Together with reference TRBV28 and TRBJ1-1, the CDR3 gives the full variable domain: DVKVTQSSRYLVKRTGEKVFLECVQDMDHENMFWYRQDPGLGLRLIYFSYDVKMKEKGDIPEGYSVSREKKERFSLILESASTNQTSMYLCAGSLPTLRNTEAFFGQGTRLTVV.

This chain joins TRBV6-2 or TRBV6-3 and TRBJ2-3, with 13 bases fitting TRBD2. Germline V gives CDR1 MNHEY, CDR2 SVGEGT. The CDR3 extends over 17 amino acids. After removal of 6 bases from V and 4 bases from J, the junction contained 10 bases not matched to a gene. In DNA form, the CDR3 reads TGTGCCAGCAGCCACCCCGGACTAGCGGGAGAGGCAGATACGCAGTATTTT. Its protein is CASSHPGLAGEADTQYF.

V and J are TRBV20-1 and TRBJ2-7, with 9 bases aligning to TRBD1. V was clipped by 3 bases and J by 2 bases; unmatched bases: 14. CDR1 is DFQATT and CDR2 is SNEGSKA in the germline V gene (reference sequence). The CDR3 consists of 17 residues. The CDR3 DNA sequence: TGCAGTGCTAGCATTAAAATGGGACAGGGAATCCCCTACGAGCAGTACTTC. Translated: CSASIKMGQGIPYEQYF.

The CDR3 nucleotides read TGTGCCAGCAGCCAGGTCGTGTGGGAGCAGTACTTC. Residues: CASSQVVWEQYF. The rearrangement uses TRBV14 and TRBJ2-5, with D perhaps matching TRBD2 (5 bases). This CDR3 spans 12 amino acids. Germline V gives CDR1 SGHDN, CDR2 FVKESK. The V and J ends lost 3 bases and 11 bases respectively, with 13 bases between them.

This chain links TRBV12-3 or TRBV12-4 with TRBJ1-1; TRBD1 agrees at 10 bases. Germline trimming cut 6 bases from V and 7 bases from J; bases unmatched to any gene: 11. The CDR3 has 15 residues. The CDR3 protein is CASRKTGGDFGEAFF. The CDR3 region has the DNA TGTGCCAGCAGGAAGACAGGGGGCGATTTTGGTGAAGCTTTCTTT.